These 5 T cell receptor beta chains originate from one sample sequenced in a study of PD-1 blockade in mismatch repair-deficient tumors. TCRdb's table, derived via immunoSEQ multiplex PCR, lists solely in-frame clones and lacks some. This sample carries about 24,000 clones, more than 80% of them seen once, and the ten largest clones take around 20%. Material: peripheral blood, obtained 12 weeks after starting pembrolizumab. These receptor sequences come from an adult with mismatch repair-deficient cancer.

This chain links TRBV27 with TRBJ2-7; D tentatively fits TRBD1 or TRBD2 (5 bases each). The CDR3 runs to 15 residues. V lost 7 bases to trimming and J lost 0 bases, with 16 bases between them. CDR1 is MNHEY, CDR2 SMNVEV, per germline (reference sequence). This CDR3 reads CASTPRGVSSYEQYF. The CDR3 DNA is TGTGCCAGCACCCCCCGGGGCGTAAGCTCCTACGAGCAGTACTTC.

CDR3 nucleotides: TGTGCCATCAGTGAGGCTAACACAGGGATAACAGATACGCAGTATTTT. This codes for CAISEANTGITDTQYF. The V gene is TRBV10-3, the J gene TRBJ2-3, with a possible D match to TRBD1 (6 bases). Germline V gene lookup returns CDR1 ENHRY and CDR2 SYGVKD. With 2 bases removed from V and 3 bases from J, the gap between germline ends came to 15 bases. This CDR3 region has 16 residues.

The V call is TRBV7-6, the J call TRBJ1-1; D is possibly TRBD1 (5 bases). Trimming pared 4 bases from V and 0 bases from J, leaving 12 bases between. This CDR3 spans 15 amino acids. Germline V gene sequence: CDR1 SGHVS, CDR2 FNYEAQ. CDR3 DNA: TGTGCCAGCAGCTCCCGGGTGGGGCTGAACACTGAAGCTTTCTTT. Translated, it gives CASSSRVGLNTEAFF.

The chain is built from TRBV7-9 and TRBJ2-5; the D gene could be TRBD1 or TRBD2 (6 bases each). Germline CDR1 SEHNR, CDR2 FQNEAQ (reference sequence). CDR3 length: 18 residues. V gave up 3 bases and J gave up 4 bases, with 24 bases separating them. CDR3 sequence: CASSFQGQARGGGETQYF. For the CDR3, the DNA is TGTGCCAGCAGCTTCCAGGGACAAGCGAGGGGAGGTGGAGAGACCCAGTACTTC.

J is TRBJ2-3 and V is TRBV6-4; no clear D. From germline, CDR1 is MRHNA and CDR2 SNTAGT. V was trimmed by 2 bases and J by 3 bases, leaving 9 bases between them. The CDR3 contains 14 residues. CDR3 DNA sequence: TGTGCCAGCAGTGACAGCGCGGCGACAGATACGCAGTATTTT. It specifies CASSDSAATDTQYF.